These 18 T cell receptor beta chains were sequenced from one sample in a study of graft-versus-host responses after intestinal transplantation. Assay used: immunoSEQ multiplex PCR; TCRdb lists only in-frame clones, some missing. The sample has fewer than 45,000 clones, more than 85% seen once. The sequencing here drew on PBMCs, taken 524 days after transplant. The receptor source for this set is a human patient who received an intestinal transplant, so some T cells may come from the graft donor.

This chain joins TRBV10-2 and TRBJ2-7, with 13 positions matching TRBD2. The V segment lost 2 bases and the J segment 6 bases; nucleotides outside the gene matches: 10. CDR3 length equals 17 residues. The germline V gene has CDR1 WSHSY and CDR2 SAAADI. CDR3 sequence reads: CASSETTGTSGMGEQYF. The DNA for the CDR3 is TGCGCCAGCAGTGAGACGACCGGGACTAGCGGGATGGGCGAGCAGTACTTC.

This chain joins TRBV2 and TRBJ2-7; no clear D. CDR3 length: 15 residues. V was clipped by 8 bases and J by 1 base, with 18 bases between them. CDR1 SNHLY and CDR2 FYNNEI come from the germline V gene. The CDR3 nucleotides are TGTGCCAGCCTGGCCTATAGAATGGGTTCCTACGAGCAGTACTTC. Protein sequence: CASLAYRMGSYEQYF.

The V call is TRBV7-2, the J call TRBJ2-2; D perhaps matches TRBD1 (5 bases). The V end lost 2 bases, the J end lost 7 bases, and 8 bases lay between the germline ends. From germline, CDR1 is SGHTA and CDR2 FQGNSA. CDR3 length: 13 amino acids. The DNA of the CDR3 is TGTGCCAGCAGCTTAAGGGGCGGCGGGGAGCTGTTTTTT. Translating gives CASSLRGGGELFF.

The V call is TRBV30, the J call TRBJ1-1; 9 positions match TRBD1. The CDR3 covers 15 residues. CDR1 is GTSNPN and CDR2 is SVGIG in the germline V gene (reference sequence). V trimming: 4 bases; J trimming: 1 base; junction bases outside the gene matches: 7. The CDR3 coding sequence is TGTGCCTGGACCCTCGGGGGACAGGGGAACACTGAAGCTTTCTTT. Its protein product is CAWTLGGQGNTEAFF.

This clone occurred a few times. The chain recombines TRBV7-9 with TRBJ1-1, with TRBD1 as a possible D gene (5 bases). V was trimmed by 7 bases and J by 2 bases, leaving 20 bases between them. The CDR3 has 16 residues. CDR1 and CDR2 (germline): SEHNR, FQNEAQ (reference sequence). The CDR3 sequence is CASTLRAGVLNTEAFF. The CDR3 nucleotides read TGTGCCAGCACCTTGAGGGCGGGGGTTTTAAACACTGAAGCTTTCTTT.

This rearrangement joins TRBV6-9 to TRBJ2-7, with TRBD1 identical over 10 bases. The CDR3 covers 13 residues. Germline V gives CDR1 MNHGY, CDR2 SVAAGI. V lost 5 bases to trimming and J lost 6 bases; unmatched junction nucleotides: 4. This chain's CDR3 is CASSGTGVGEQYF. The CDR3 DNA reads as TGTGCCAGCAGTGGGACAGGGGTGGGCGAGCAGTACTTC.

Only one count was recorded for this clone. The V call is TRBV5-6, the J call TRBJ2-7, with D possibly TRBD2 on 6 matching bases. Germline V lookup: CDR1 SGHDT, CDR2 YYEEEE. The ends were cut back, 4 bases at V and 2 bases at J, with 13 bases in the middle. The CDR3 sequence is 14 residues long. CDR3: CASSRIIAAYEQYF. CDR3 bases: TGTGCCAGCAGCCGGATAATAGCGGCCTACGAGCAGTACTTC.

This clone has a single count. The rearrangement joins TRBV27 to TRBJ1-2; D uncertain. Per germline, CDR1 MNHEY and CDR2 SMNVEV (reference sequence). The V end lost 7 bases, the J end lost 1 base, and 22 bases lay between the germline ends. The CDR3 covers 17 residues. The CDR3 DNA follows: TGTGCCAGCACCCCTCGGCTCGCCGGTTATTTTAACTATGGCTACACCTTC. Protein sequence: CASTPRLAGYFNYGYTF.

Written as DNA, the CDR3 is TGTGCCAGCAGATACAGACAGGGCCCCTACAATGAGCAGTTCTTC. This codes for CASRYRQGPYNEQFF. The rearrangement uses TRBV27 and TRBJ2-1, with 7 bases lining up with TRBD1. V shed 6 bases, J shed 2 bases, and the junction held 7 bases outside the gene matches. The CDR3 length is 15 residues. The V gene's germline CDR1 is MNHEY and CDR2 SMNVEV (reference sequence).

The V and J genes are TRBV7-3 and TRBJ2-1; 11 bases fit TRBD2. The CDR3 contains 15 residues. Germline V gene lookup returns CDR1 SGHTA and CDR2 FQGTGA. Trimming took 5 bases from V and 4 from J; bases not matched to a gene: 4. The CDR3 nucleotides read TGTGCCAGCAGCGTTAGCGGGAGGGATTACAATGAGCAGTTCTTC. Translating gives CASSVSGRDYNEQFF.

This clone is medium-sized (0.01 to 0.1%) by share. J is TRBJ1-2 and V is TRBV5-1, with D possibly being TRBD1 (6 bases). Germline CDR1 is SGHRS and CDR2 is YFSETQ. V shed 0 bases and J shed 4 bases, with 10 bases lying between them. CDR3 length: 14 residues. In nucleotides, the CDR3 is TGCGCCAGCAGCTTGGTGTCAGGGGCCTATGGCTACACCTTC. It codes for CASSLVSGAYGYTF.

V and J are TRBV6-6 and TRBJ1-5, with TRBD1 matching 7 bases. There are 14 residues in the CDR3. The ends lost 5 bases at V and 6 bases at J; junction bases unmatched: 7. The germline V gene has CDR1 MNHNY and CDR2 SVGAGI (reference sequence). The CDR3 nucleotides read TGTGCCAGCAGTCCGCGTACAGGGGTTCAGCCCCAGCATTTT. Its protein product is CASSPRTGVQPQHF.

This clone appeared once. V gene TRBV5-1 combines with J gene TRBJ2-3, with TRBD1 matching 9 bases. The CDR3 is 14 residues long. Germline CDR1 reads SGHRS; CDR2 reads YFSETQ. J lost 1 base, V lost 4 bases, and 1 base had no gene match. This CDR3 reads CASSRTGGTDTQYF. The CDR3 DNA reads as TGCGCCAGCAGCAGGACAGGGGGCACAGATACGCAGTATTTT.

The chain combines TRBV15 with TRBJ1-1; possibly TRBD1 for D (5 bases). This CDR3 comprises 15 residues. The V gene lost 1 base and the J gene lost 8 bases, with 17 bases spanning the gap. CDR1 and CDR2 (germline): LNHNV, YYDKDF (reference sequence). CDR3 coding DNA: TGTGCCACCAGCAGAGCCTACAAAGAGGGACGGGAAGCTTTCTTT. This gives the protein CATSRAYKEGREAFF.

The chain combines TRBV5-1 with TRBJ1-1; perhaps TRBD1 as D (6 bases). Trimming removed 4 bases at V and 1 base at J, with 11 bases between. CDR1 SGHRS and CDR2 YFSETQ come from the germline V gene. The CDR3 is 14 amino acids. The CDR3 loop reads CASSPQGGNTEAFF. CDR3 nucleotides: TGCGCCAGCAGCCCGCAAGGGGGGAACACTGAAGCTTTCTTT. The variable domain in full, with the rest retrieved from reference TRBV5-1 and TRBJ1-1, is KAGVTQTPRYLIKTRGQQVTLSCSPISGHRSVSWYQQTPGQGLQFLFEYFSETQRNKGNFPGRFSGRQFSNSRSEMNVSTLELGDSALYLCASSPQGGNTEAFFGQGTRLTVV.

This chain connects TRBV7-9 to TRBJ1-5; possibly TRBD1 for D (6 bases). This CDR3 region has 14 residues. CDR1 and CDR2 from the germline V gene are SEHNR and FQNEAQ (reference sequence). The ends were cut back, 3 bases at V and 5 bases at J, with 11 bases in the middle. The CDR3 region is CASSFGGLDQPQHF. The CDR3, as DNA: TGTGCCAGCAGCTTCGGGGGGCTGGATCAGCCCCAGCATTTT.

V is TRBV2 and J is TRBJ2-3; D unresolved. There are 16 residues in the CDR3. Germline lookup yields CDR1 SNHLY and CDR2 FYNNEI. V dropped 7 bases and J dropped 0 bases, with 17 bases sitting between them. The CDR3: CASIGPRVSSTDTQYF. Here the CDR3 DNA reads TGTGCCAGCATAGGACCCCGAGTCTCTAGCACAGATACGCAGTATTTT.

The sample holds one count of this clone. The chain employs TRBV5-6 and TRBJ1-6, with 11 nucleotides matching TRBD1. The CDR3 has 14 amino acids. Germline trimming cut 0 bases from V and 10 bases from J; bases unmatched to any gene: 0. The germline V gene encodes CDR1 SGHDT and CDR2 YYEEEE. The CDR3 protein is CASSLGTGGSPLHF. As DNA, the CDR3 is TGTGCCAGCAGCTTGGGGACAGGGGGCTCACCCCTCCACTTT.